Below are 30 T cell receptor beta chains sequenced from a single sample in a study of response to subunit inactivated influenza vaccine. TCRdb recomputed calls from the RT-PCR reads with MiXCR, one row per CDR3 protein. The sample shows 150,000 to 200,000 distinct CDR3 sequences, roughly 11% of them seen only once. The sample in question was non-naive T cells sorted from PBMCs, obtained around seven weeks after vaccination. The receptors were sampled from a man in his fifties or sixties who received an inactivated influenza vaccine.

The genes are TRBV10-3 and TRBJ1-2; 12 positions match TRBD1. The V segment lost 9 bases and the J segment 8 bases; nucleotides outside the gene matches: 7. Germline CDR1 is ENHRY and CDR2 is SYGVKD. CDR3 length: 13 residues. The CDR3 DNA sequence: TGTGCCATGGGGACAGGGGGCATCGAGGGCTACACCTTC. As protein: CAMGTGGIEGYTF.

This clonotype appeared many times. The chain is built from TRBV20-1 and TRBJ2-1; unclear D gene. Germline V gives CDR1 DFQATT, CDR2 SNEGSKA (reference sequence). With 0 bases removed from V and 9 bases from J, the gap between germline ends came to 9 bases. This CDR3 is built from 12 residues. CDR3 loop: CSAREAPGEQFF. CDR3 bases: TGCAGTGCTAGAGAAGCGCCGGGTGAGCAGTTCTTC.

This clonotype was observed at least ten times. The DNA of the CDR3 is TGTGCCATCAAGGACTCGCCGGTGAGTGAGCAGTTCTTC. Translated, it gives CAIKDSPVSEQFF. This rearrangement joins TRBV10-3 to TRBJ2-1, with TRBD2 as a possible D gene (5 bases). Trimming stripped 7 bases from V and 9 bases from J, with 16 bases between. This CDR3 region has 13 residues. Germline V gene data show CDR1 as ENHRY and CDR2 as SYGVKD.

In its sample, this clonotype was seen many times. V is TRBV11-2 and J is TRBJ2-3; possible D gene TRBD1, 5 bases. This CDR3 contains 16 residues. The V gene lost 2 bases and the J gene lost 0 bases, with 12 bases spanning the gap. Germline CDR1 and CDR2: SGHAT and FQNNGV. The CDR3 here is CASSLWGSSSTDTQYF. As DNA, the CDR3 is TGTGCCAGCAGCTTATGGGGCAGCTCTAGCACAGATACGCAGTATTTT.

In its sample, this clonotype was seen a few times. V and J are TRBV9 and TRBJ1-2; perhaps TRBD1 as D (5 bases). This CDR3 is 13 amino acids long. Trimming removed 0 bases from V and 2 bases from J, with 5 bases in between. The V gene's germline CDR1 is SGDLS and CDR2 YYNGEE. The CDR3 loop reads CASSVEGNYGYTF. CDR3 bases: TGTGCCAGCAGCGTAGAGGGGAACTATGGCTACACCTTC. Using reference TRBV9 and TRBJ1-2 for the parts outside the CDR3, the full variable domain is DSGVTQTPKHLITATGQRVTLRCSPRSGDLSVYWYQQSLDQGLQFLIQYYNGEERAKGNILERFSAQQFPDLHSELNLSSLELGDSALYFCASSVEGNYGYTFGSGTRLTVV.

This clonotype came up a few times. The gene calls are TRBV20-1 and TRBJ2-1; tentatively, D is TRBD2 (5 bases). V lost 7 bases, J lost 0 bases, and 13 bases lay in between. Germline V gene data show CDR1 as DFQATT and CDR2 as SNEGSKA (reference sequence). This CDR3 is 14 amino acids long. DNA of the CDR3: TGCAGTGTCTTGGCGGGTTCCTCCTACAATGAGCAGTTCTTC. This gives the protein CSVLAGSSYNEQFF.

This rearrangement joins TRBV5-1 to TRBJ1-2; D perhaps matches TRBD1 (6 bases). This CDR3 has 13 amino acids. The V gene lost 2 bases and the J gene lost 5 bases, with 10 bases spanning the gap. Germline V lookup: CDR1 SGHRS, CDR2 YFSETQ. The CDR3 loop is CASSLKGEYGYTF. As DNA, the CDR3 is TGCGCCAGCAGCTTAAAGGGGGAGTATGGCTACACCTTC.

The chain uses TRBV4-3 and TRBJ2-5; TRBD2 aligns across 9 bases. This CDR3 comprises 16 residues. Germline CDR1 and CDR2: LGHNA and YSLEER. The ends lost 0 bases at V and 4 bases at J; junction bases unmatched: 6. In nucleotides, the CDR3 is TGCGCCAGCAGCCAAGACGGCCTAGCGGGGCGAGAGACCCAGTACTTC. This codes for CASSQDGLAGRETQYF.

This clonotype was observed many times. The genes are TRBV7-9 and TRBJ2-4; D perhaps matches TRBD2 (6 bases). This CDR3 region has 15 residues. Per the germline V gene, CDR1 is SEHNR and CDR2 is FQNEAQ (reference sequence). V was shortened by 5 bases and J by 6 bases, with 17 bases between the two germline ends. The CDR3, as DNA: TGTGCCAGCAGCACCCCAGTCGGGGGTGGAAACATTCAGTACTTC. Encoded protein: CASSTPVGGGNIQYF.

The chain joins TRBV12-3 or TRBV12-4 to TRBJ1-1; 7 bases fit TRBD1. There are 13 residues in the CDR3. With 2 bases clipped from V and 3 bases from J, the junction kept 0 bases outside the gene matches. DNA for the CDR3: TGTGCCAGCAGTTTACAGGGGGACACTGAAGCTTTCTTT. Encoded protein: CASSLQGDTEAFF.

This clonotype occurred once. This chain's CDR3 is CACCHSQRGVQETQYF. Written as DNA, the CDR3 is TGTGCCTGCTGCCATTCTCAACGAGGGGTACAAGAGACCCAGTACTTC. The chain carries TRBV3-1 and TRBJ2-5; the D gene could be TRBD1 or TRBD2 (5 bases each). Per the germline V gene, CDR1 is LGHDT and CDR2 is YNNKEL (reference sequence). This CDR3 is built from 16 residues. V lost 11 bases and J lost 2, with 24 bases in between.

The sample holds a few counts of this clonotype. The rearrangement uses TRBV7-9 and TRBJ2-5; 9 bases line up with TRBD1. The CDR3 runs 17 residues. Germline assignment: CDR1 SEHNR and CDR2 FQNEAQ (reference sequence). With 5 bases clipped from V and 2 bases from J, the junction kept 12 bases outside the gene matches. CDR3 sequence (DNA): TGTGCCAGCAGCCCGCGGGACAGGGTGCTTTTGCAAGAGACCCAGTACTTC. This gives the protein CASSPRDRVLLQETQYF.

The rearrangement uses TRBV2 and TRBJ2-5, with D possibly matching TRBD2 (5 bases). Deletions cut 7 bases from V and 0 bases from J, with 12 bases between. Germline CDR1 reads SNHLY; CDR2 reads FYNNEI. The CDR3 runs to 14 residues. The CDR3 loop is CASTDPGYQETQYF. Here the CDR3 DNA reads TGTGCCAGCACCGATCCGGGGTACCAAGAGACCCAGTACTTC.

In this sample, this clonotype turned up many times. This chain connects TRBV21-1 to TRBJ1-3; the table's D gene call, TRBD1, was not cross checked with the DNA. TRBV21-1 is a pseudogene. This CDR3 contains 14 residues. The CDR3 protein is CASTLDRAGNTIYF. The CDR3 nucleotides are TGTGCCAGCACTCTAGACAGGGCTGGAAACACCATATATTTT.

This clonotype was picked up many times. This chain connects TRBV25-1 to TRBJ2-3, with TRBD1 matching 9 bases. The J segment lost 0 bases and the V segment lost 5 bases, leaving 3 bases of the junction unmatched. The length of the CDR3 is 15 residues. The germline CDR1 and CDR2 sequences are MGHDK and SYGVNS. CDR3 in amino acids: CASSQGQGSTDTQYF. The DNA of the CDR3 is TGTGCCAGCAGTCAGGGACAGGGAAGCACAGATACGCAGTATTTT.

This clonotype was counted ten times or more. CDR3 sequence (DNA): TGTGCCAGCAGCTCGGGGGGGACAGGAAATAATTCACCCCTCCACTTT. Its protein product is CASSSGGTGNNSPLHF. V is TRBV7-2 and J is TRBJ1-6, with 8 positions matching TRBD1. Germline V CDR1 and CDR2: SGHTA, FQGNSA. V dropped 4 bases and J dropped 5; count of bases not matched to a gene: 7. The CDR3 covers 16 residues.

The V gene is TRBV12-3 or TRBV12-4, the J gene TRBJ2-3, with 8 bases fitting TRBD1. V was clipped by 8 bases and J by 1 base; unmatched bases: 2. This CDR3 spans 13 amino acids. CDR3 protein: CASQGAGTDTQYF. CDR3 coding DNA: TGTGCCAGCCAGGGGGCGGGCACAGATACGCAGTATTTT.

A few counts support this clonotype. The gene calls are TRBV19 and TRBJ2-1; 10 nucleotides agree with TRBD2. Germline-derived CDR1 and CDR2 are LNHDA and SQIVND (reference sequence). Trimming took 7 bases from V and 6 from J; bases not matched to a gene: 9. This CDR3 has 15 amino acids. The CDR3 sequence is CASNKAGGRINEQFF. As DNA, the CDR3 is TGTGCCAGTAATAAAGCGGGGGGGCGGATCAATGAGCAGTTCTTC.

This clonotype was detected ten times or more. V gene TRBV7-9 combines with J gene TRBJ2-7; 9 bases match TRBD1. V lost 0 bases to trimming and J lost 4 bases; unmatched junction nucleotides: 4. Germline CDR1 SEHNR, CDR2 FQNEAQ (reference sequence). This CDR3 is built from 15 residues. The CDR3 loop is CASSLAGQGTYEQYF. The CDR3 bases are TGTGCCAGCAGCTTAGCGGGACAGGGAACATACGAGCAGTACTTC.

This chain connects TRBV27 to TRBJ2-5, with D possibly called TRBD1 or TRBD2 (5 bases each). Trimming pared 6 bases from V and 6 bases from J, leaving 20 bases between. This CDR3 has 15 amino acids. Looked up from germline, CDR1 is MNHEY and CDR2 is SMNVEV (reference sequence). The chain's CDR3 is CASSSIIMGVQTQYF. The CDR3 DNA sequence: TGTGCCAGCAGCTCCATTATAATGGGGGTGCAGACCCAGTACTTC.

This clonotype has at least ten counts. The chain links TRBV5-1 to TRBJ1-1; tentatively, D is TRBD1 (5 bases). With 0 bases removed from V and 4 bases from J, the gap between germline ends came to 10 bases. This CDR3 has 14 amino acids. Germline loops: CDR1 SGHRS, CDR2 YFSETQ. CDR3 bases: TGCGCCAGCAGCTTGGATCAGGGAACCACTGAAGCTTTCTTT. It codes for CASSLDQGTTEAFF.

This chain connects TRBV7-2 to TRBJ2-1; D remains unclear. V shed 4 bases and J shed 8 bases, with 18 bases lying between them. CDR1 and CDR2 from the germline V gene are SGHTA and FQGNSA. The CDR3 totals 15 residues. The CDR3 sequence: CASSSSSSGGHEQFF. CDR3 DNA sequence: TGTGCCAGCAGCTCTTCCTCCTCGGGTGGCCATGAGCAGTTCTTC.

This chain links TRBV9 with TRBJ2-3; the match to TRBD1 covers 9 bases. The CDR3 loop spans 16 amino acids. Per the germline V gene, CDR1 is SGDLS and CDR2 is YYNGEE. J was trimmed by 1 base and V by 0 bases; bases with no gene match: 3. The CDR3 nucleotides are TGTGCCAGCAGCGTAGTCGGGACAGGGCGCACAGATACGCAGTATTTT. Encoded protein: CASSVVGTGRTDTQYF.

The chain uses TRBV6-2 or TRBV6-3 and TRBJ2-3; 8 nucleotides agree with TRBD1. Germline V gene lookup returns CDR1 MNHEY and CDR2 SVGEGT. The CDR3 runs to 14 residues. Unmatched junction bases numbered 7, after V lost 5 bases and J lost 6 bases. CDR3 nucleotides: TGTGCCAGCAGTCCGGACAGGGAGACCGATACGCAGTATTTT. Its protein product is CASSPDRETDTQYF.

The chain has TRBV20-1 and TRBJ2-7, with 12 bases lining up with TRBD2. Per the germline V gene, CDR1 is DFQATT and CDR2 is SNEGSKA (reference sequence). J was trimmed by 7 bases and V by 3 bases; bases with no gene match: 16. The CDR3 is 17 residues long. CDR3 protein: CSARGGLAGGPSGEQYF. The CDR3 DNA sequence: TGCAGTGCTAGGGGGGGGCTAGCGGGAGGGCCCTCTGGGGAGCAGTACTTC.

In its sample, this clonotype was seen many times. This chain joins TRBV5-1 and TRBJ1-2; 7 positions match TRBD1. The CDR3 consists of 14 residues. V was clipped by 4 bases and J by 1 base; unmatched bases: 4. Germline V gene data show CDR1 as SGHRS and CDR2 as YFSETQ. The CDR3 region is CASSKGQNNYGYTF. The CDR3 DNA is TGCGCCAGCAGCAAGGGACAGAATAACTATGGCTACACCTTC.

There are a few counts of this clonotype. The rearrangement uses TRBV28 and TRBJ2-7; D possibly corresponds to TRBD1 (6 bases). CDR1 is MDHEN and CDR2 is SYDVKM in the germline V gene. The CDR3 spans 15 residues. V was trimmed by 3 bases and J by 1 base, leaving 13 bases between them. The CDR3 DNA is TGTGCCAGCAGTTTTTCAGGGGCGTTATCCTACGAGCAGTACTTC. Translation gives CASSFSGALSYEQYF.

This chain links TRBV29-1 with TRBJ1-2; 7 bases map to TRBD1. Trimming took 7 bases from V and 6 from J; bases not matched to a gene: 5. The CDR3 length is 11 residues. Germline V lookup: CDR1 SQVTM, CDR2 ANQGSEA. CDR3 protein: CSGPQGNGYTF. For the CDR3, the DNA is TGCAGCGGACCACAGGGGAATGGCTACACCTTC.

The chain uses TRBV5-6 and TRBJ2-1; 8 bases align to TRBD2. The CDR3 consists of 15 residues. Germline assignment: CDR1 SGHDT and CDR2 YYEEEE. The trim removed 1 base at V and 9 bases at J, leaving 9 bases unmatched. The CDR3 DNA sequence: TGTGCCAGCAGCTTGTCGGGACTAGGATCGACTGAGCAGTTCTTC. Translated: CASSLSGLGSTEQFF. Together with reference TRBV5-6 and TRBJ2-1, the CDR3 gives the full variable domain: DAGVTQSPTHLIKTRGQQVTLRCSPKSGHDTVSWYQQALGQGPQFIFQYYEEEERQRGNFPDRFSGHQFPNYSSELNVNALLLGDSALYLCASSLSGLGSTEQFFGPGTRLTVL.

The CDR3 nucleotides read TGTGCCAGCAGCCAACAGGGAAATCAGCCCCAGCATTTT. It is translated as CASSQQGNQPQHF. This chain uses TRBV14 with TRBJ1-5; possibly TRBD1 for D (5 bases). V lost 2 bases to trimming and J lost 4 bases, with 6 bases between them. The CDR3 is made up of 13 amino acids. Per the germline V gene, CDR1 is SGHDN and CDR2 is FVKESK.